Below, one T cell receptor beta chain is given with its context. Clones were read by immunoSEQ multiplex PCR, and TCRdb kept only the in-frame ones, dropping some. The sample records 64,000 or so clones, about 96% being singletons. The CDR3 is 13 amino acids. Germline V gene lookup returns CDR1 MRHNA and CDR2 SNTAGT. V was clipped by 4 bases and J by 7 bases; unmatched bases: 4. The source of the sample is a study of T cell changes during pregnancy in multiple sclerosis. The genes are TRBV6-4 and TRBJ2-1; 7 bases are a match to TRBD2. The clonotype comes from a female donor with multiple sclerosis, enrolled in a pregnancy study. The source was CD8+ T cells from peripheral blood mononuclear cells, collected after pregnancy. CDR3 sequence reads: CASSAAGVNEQFF. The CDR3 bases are TGTGCCAGCAGTGCTGCGGGGGTAAATGAGCAGTTCTTC.